This T cell receptor beta chain was captured by sequencing in a study of OX40 agonist ivuxolimab in advanced cancers. Whole-study context: Patients with hepatocellular carcinoma, melanoma, renal cell or head and neck cancer made up the dose-escalation patients. Study-level points and caveats: Nonresponders, in some cases, also had low normalized T-cell clonal expansion.

The CDR3 covers 14 residues. Germline CDR1 and CDR2: SGHTA and FQGTGA. V gave up 5 bases and J gave up 6 bases; unmatched junction bases: 6. Notes on this clone: Its antigen is not known.

Clones were sequenced by immunoSEQ multiplex PCR, and TCRdb holds only the in-frame ones, with some missing. This table holds roughly 71,000 clones, roughly 81% found once. This chain links TRBV7-3 with TRBJ2-1, with TRBD1 identical over 8 bases. The material sequenced was CD4+ or CD8+ T cells sorted from blood, taken in a trial of the OX40 agonist ivuxolimab. The receptor was derived from an adult with an advanced solid tumor such as melanoma, head and neck, liver or kidney cancer. CDR3 DNA sequence: TGTGCCAGCAGCCAAGGACAGGGTGGCAATGAGCAGTTCTTC. It encodes CASSQGQGGNEQFF.